This TCR beta chain was identified in a study of radiotherapy plus CTLA-4 blockade in lung cancer. This clone was seen more than once but under ten times. Its matching antigen is unknown. General observations from the study: In blood, tumor-derived TCR clones expanded after radiotherapy plus ipilimumab.

The assay was immunoSEQ multiplex PCR, and TCRdb's table has in-frame clones only and misses some. The table includes fewer than 90,000 clones, 75% to 90% detected once. Specimen: peripheral blood, collected from a patient treated with radiotherapy plus ipilimumab. The sequence came from a human donor with non-small cell lung cancer who had stable disease on radiotherapy plus ipilimumab.

The CDR3 DNA sequence: TGTGCCAGCAGCTTAGGCCGGGGGTCAGATACGCAGTATTTT. This encodes CASSLGRGSDTQYF. This chain uses TRBV7-9 with TRBJ2-3; the D gene is possibly TRBD2 (6 bases). The CDR3 has 14 amino acids. The V end lost 1 base, the J end lost 4 bases, and 9 bases lay between the germline ends. Looked up from germline, CDR1 is SEHNR and CDR2 is FQNEAQ (reference sequence).